This entry lists 27 T cell receptor beta chains sequenced from one sample in a study of shared clonotypes between healthy human individuals. Naive CD8 cells comprised CD45RO-negative, CCR7-positively selected cells, excluding terminally differentiated effector memory CD45RA+ cells. Libraries were prepared by immunoSEQ multiplex PCR; TCRdb keeps only in-frame clonotypes and omits some of them. The data hold about 800,000 clones, with approximately 97% observed a single time. The sequencing input was naive CD8+ T cells sorted from blood. The receptors come from a young man in good health.

Notes on this clone: The identical CDR3 is also encoded by other nucleotide sequences in the sample. This chain joins TRBV27 and TRBJ1-3; D remains unclear. With 0 bases removed from V and 1 base from J, the gap between germline ends came to 4 bases. CDR3 size: 14 residues. Germline V gives CDR1 MNHEY, CDR2 SMNVEV (reference sequence). The DNA of the CDR3 is TGTGCCAGCAGTTTATCTGGTTCTGGAAACACCATATATTTT. Amino acid sequence: CASSLSGSGNTIYF.

The rearrangement uses TRBV9 and TRBJ1-3; D is unclear. The CDR3 has 14 residues. Deletions cut 3 bases from V and 0 bases from J, with 7 bases between. Germline assignment: CDR1 SGDLS and CDR2 YYNGEE. The CDR3 nucleotides read TGTGCCAGCAGCGCCCTCCGCTCTGGAAACACCATATATTTT. This sequence encodes CASSALRSGNTIYF. Looking up the rest from reference TRBV9 and TRBJ1-3 gives the full variable domain: DSGVTQTPKHLITATGQRVTLRCSPRSGDLSVYWYQQSLDQGLQFLIQYYNGEERAKGNILERFSAQQFPDLHSELNLSSLELGDSALYFCASSALRSGNTIYFGEGSWLTVV.

The chain is built from TRBV18 and TRBJ2-1, with 8 bases that match TRBD2. CDR3 length equals 16 residues. Per germline, CDR1 KGHSH and CDR2 LQKENI. V lost 6 bases, J lost 0 bases, and 7 bases stayed unmatched. CDR3 sequence: CASSREGPRSYNEQFF. Here the CDR3 DNA reads TGTGCCAGCTCCCGGGAGGGGCCACGCTCCTACAATGAGCAGTTCTTC.

The chain employs TRBV4-1 and TRBJ1-5; D might be TRBD1 (5 bases). In germline, CDR1 is MGHRA, CDR2 YSYEKL. This CDR3 has 20 amino acids. Trimming removed 5 bases from V and 3 bases from J, with 29 bases in between. The CDR3 here is CASSRKGKEQGTVYNQPQHF. The DNA of the CDR3 is TGCGCCAGCAGCAGAAAGGGGAAGGAGCAAGGGACGGTGTACAATCAGCCCCAGCATTTT.

The CDR3 DNA sequence: TGTGCCAGCAGTTACTTCGGCTACGAGCAGTACTTC. Amino acids: CASSYFGYEQYF. The chain has TRBV6-5 and TRBJ2-7; D call uncertain. The CDR3 sequence is 12 residues long. V lost 1 base and J 3 bases, leaving 4 bases between the germline ends. Germline CDR1 and CDR2: MNHEY and SVGAGI.

This clone occurred once. The chain recombines TRBV5-1 with TRBJ1-2, with a weak D call TRBD1 (5 bases). V was pared by 1 base and J by 0 bases, with 16 bases between. This CDR3 comprises 17 residues. Germline V gives CDR1 SGHRS, CDR2 YFSETQ. The CDR3 here is CASSLPGGTEANYGYTF. In DNA, the CDR3 is TGCGCCAGCAGCTTGCCGGGGGGAACAGAAGCTAACTATGGCTACACCTTC.

V gene TRBV5-4 combines with J gene TRBJ2-1; D not resolved. V dropped 4 bases and J dropped 4 bases, with 15 bases sitting between them. The CDR3 totals 15 residues. Germline lookup yields CDR1 SGHNT and CDR2 YYREEE (reference sequence). The CDR3, as DNA: TGTGCCAGCAGCCCCGGGCAGCCTATATACAATGAGCAGTTCTTC. It is translated as CASSPGQPIYNEQFF.

The rearrangement joins TRBV12-5 to TRBJ1-1, with TRBD1 matching 8 bases. There are 16 residues in the CDR3. Germline V lookup: CDR1 LGHNT, CDR2 FRNRAP. The J segment lost 0 bases and the V segment lost 0 bases, leaving 3 bases of the junction unmatched. CDR3 coding DNA: TGTGCTAGTGGTTTGGTACAGGGACAGGTGAACACTGAAGCTTTCTTT. The encoded protein is CASGLVQGQVNTEAFF. Using reference TRBV12-5 and TRBJ1-1 for the parts outside the CDR3, the full variable domain is DARVTQTPRHKVTEMGQEVTMRCQPILGHNTVFWYRQTMMQGLELLAYFRNRAPLDDSGMPKDRFSAEMPDATLATLKIQPSEPRDSAVYFCASGLVQGQVNTEAFFGQGTRLTVV.

Worth noting for this clone: In the same sample, other DNA sequences code for this CDR3. The chain links TRBV27 to TRBJ2-7; 11 nucleotides align to TRBD2. The CDR3 sequence is 15 residues long. From germline, CDR1 is MNHEY and CDR2 SMNVEV (reference sequence). The V segment lost 6 bases and the J segment 6 bases; nucleotides outside the gene matches: 10. The DNA for the CDR3 is TGTGCCAGCAGCTCACTAGCGGGAGTTACCGGCGAGCAGTACTTC. Protein: CASSSLAGVTGEQYF.

The chain employs TRBV4-1 and TRBJ2-1; D gene ambiguous. Germline values: CDR1 MGHRA, CDR2 YSYEKL. This CDR3 is 15 amino acids long. Trimming cost V 1 base and J 6 bases, with 13 bases left between them. CDR3 nucleotides: TGCGCCAGCAGCCAAGTAACGGGTGCCGTCAATGAGCAGTTCTTC. It is translated as CASSQVTGAVNEQFF.

The V gene is TRBV6-1, the J gene TRBJ2-5; TRBD1 matches at 9 bases. Germline-derived CDR1 and CDR2 are MNHNS and SASEGT. The V and J ends lost 6 bases and 4 bases, in that order; junction bases with no gene match: 9. There are 15 residues in the CDR3. This chain's CDR3 is CASSSRGTGRETQYF. CDR3 bases: TGTGCCAGCAGCTCAAGAGGGACAGGGCGAGAGACCCAGTACTTC.

The chain employs TRBV9 and TRBJ2-7; D not certain. V lost 0 bases and J lost 5, with 15 bases in between. Germline loops: CDR1 SGDLS, CDR2 YYNGEE. The CDR3 totals 15 residues. This CDR3 reads CASSVEGLSQDEQYF. CDR3 nucleotide sequence: TGTGCCAGCAGCGTAGAAGGGCTGAGCCAGGACGAGCAGTACTTC.

V usage is TRBV4-1 and J usage is TRBJ2-1; D unresolved. The length of the CDR3 is 13 residues. Trimming pared 0 bases from V and 7 bases from J, leaving 7 bases between. Germline lookup yields CDR1 MGHRA and CDR2 YSYEKL. The CDR3 sequence: CASSQDLLNEQFF. DNA for the CDR3: TGCGCCAGCAGCCAAGATCTCTTGAATGAGCAGTTCTTC.

This chain uses TRBV7-9 with TRBJ2-7, with D possibly being TRBD1 (5 bases). Germline CDR1 is SEHNR and CDR2 is FQNEAQ (reference sequence). V was trimmed by 0 bases and J by 2 bases, leaving 14 bases between them. This CDR3 comprises 16 residues. This CDR3 reads CASSLAPDGQTYEQYF. In DNA, the CDR3 is TGTGCCAGCAGCTTAGCCCCGGACGGACAAACCTACGAGCAGTACTTC.

This chain joins TRBV7-9 and TRBJ1-4; a weak D match, TRBD1 (6 bases). Trimming took 5 bases from V and 5 from J, leaving 18 bases between them. The CDR3 is 16 residues long. Looked up from germline, CDR1 is SEHNR and CDR2 is FQNEAQ (reference sequence). The CDR3 is CASSPKVQGRNEKLFF. DNA of the CDR3: TGTGCCAGCAGCCCGAAGGTACAGGGCAGAAATGAAAAACTGTTTTTT.

The V call is TRBV5-4, the J call TRBJ2-7, with 7 bases that match TRBD2. The CDR3 spans 16 residues. Looked up from germline, CDR1 is SGHNT and CDR2 is YYREEE (reference sequence). V was clipped by 0 bases and J by 8 bases; unmatched bases: 14. The CDR3, as DNA: TGTGCCAGCAGCTTGGCCCCCCCCCGGGAGGATGAACAGCAGTACTTC. Residues: CASSLAPPREDEQQYF. Using reference TRBV5-4 and TRBJ2-7 for the parts outside the CDR3, the full variable domain is ETGVTQSPTHLIKTRGQQVTLRCSSQSGHNTVSWYQQALGQGPQFIFQYYREEENGRGNFPPRFSGLQFPNYSSELNVNALELDDSALYLCASSLAPPREDEQQYFGPGTRLTVT.

The chain recombines TRBV6-5 with TRBJ2-2; 10 nucleotides align to TRBD1. Trimming removed 5 bases from V and 7 bases from J; junction bases left unmatched: 4. From germline, CDR1 is MNHEY and CDR2 SVGAGI. This CDR3 has 14 amino acids. CDR3 in DNA: TGTGCCAGCAGTCGACAGGGGGCGGACGGGGAGCTGTTTTTT. Protein: CASSRQGADGELFF.

On this clone itself: Within the sample, other DNA sequences also encode this same CDR3. The chain uses TRBV5-1 and TRBJ2-1; D remains ambiguous. The CDR3 consists of 15 residues. The germline CDR1 and CDR2 sequences are SGHRS and YFSETQ. V dropped 0 bases and J dropped 0 bases, with 7 bases sitting between them. CDR3 sequence reads: CASSLGLFSYNEQFF. The CDR3 coding sequence is TGCGCCAGCAGCTTGGGTTTATTCTCCTACAATGAGCAGTTCTTC. The full variable domain, in which reference TRBV5-1 and TRBJ2-1 provide the parts outside the CDR3, is KAGVTQTPRYLIKTRGQQVTLSCSPISGHRSVSWYQQTPGQGLQFLFEYFSETQRNKGNFPGRFSGRQFSNSRSEMNVSTLELGDSALYLCASSLGLFSYNEQFFGPGTRLTVL.

The chain combines TRBV13 with TRBJ2-7; D may match TRBD1 or TRBD2 (5 bases each). V gave up 1 base and J gave up 2 bases, with 15 bases separating them. Germline assignment: CDR1 PRHDT and CDR2 FYEKMQ (reference sequence). This CDR3 comprises 16 residues. CDR3 coding DNA: TGTGCCAGCAGCTTAGCCATAGGGACGAGAACCTACGAGCAGTACTTC. Translation gives CASSLAIGTRTYEQYF.

The J gene is TRBJ2-2, the V gene TRBV30, with TRBD1 matching over 7 bases. The V segment lost 4 bases and the J segment 2 bases; nucleotides outside the gene matches: 10. This CDR3 is built from 16 residues. Germline CDR1 reads GTSNPN; CDR2 reads SVGIG (reference sequence). The CDR3 DNA follows: TGTGCCTGGAACAGTTTTAGGACAGGAAACACCGGGGAGCTGTTTTTT. Amino acids: CAWNSFRTGNTGELFF.

The chain couples TRBV7-6 to TRBJ2-5, with D unresolved. CDR3 length: 13 amino acids. Trimming took off 5 bases at V and 0 bases at J, with 7 bases between the two ends. From germline, CDR1 is SGHVS and CDR2 FNYEAQ. The CDR3 DNA is TGTGCCAGCAGCCAGGAAAACCAAGAGACCCAGTACTTC. Protein product: CASSQENQETQYF.

The CDR3 DNA sequence: TGTGCCAGCAGTTCCCCTCGTTACAATGAGCAGTTCTTC. It encodes CASSSPRYNEQFF. The rearrangement uses TRBV27 and TRBJ2-1; D not resolved. Trimming took off 4 bases at V and 4 bases at J, with 8 bases between the two ends. CDR1 is MNHEY and CDR2 is SMNVEV in the germline V gene (reference sequence). This CDR3 spans 13 amino acids.

The chain uses TRBV28 and TRBJ2-7, with D uncertain. The CDR3 totals 14 residues. V was pared by 8 bases and J by 3 bases, with 17 bases between. Germline V lookup: CDR1 MDHEN, CDR2 SYDVKM. The DNA for the CDR3 is TGTGCCAGCCGTCCCCTCGGCGGATACTACGAGCAGTACTTC. Amino acids: CASRPLGGYYEQYF.

CDR3 region: CASSPGQGIYEQYF. DNA for the CDR3: TGTGCCAGCAGTCCGGGACAGGGAATCTACGAGCAGTACTTC. The chain has TRBV6-5 and TRBJ2-7; the match to TRBD1 covers 9 bases. CDR3 size: 14 residues. V was clipped by 5 bases and J by 3 bases; unmatched bases: 5. In germline, CDR1 is MNHEY, CDR2 SVGAGI.

V gene TRBV7-8 combines with J gene TRBJ2-7; TRBD2 matches at 13 bases. V lost 4 bases, J lost 3 bases, and 15 bases stayed unmatched. The CDR3 runs 19 residues. The V gene's germline CDR1 is SGHVS and CDR2 FQNEAQ. The CDR3 sequence: CASSSYGLAGVWRGYEQYF. The CDR3 DNA sequence: TGTGCCAGCAGCTCATACGGACTAGCGGGAGTTTGGAGGGGCTACGAGCAGTACTTC.

The gene calls are TRBV27 and TRBJ2-7; D possibly corresponds to TRBD1 (6 bases). V shed 4 bases and J shed 3 bases, with 13 bases lying between them. This CDR3 spans 14 amino acids. CDR1 is MNHEY, CDR2 SMNVEV, per germline (reference sequence). CDR3 sequence reads: CASSYGQTSYEQYF. The CDR3 nucleotides read TGTGCCAGCAGTTACGGACAGACGAGCTACGAGCAGTACTTC.

The V call is TRBV19, the J call TRBJ2-1; TRBD2 matches at 9 bases. The V gene end was trimmed by 3 bases and the J gene end by 5 bases; junction bases not matched to a gene: 8. This CDR3 is built from 16 residues. Germline V CDR1 and CDR2: LNHDA, SQIVND (reference sequence). The CDR3 DNA follows: TGTGCCAGTAGTATTGTAGCGGGAGCCATTAACAATGAGCAGTTCTTC. This codes for CASSIVAGAINNEQFF.